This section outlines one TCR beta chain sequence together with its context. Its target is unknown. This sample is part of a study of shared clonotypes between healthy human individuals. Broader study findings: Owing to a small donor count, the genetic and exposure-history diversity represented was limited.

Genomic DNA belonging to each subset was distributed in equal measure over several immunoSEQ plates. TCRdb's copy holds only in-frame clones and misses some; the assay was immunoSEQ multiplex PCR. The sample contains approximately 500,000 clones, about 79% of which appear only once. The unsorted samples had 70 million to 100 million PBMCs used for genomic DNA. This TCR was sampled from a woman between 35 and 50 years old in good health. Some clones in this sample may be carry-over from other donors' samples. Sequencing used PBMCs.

The CDR3 sequence: CASSYQGQGQYGYTF. The CDR3 nucleotides are TGTGCCAGCAGTTATCAAGGACAGGGCCAATATGGCTACACCTTC. The J gene is TRBJ1-2, the V gene TRBV6-6; 8 bases map to TRBD1. Losses at the gene ends were 3 bases for V and 5 bases for J; bases not matched to a gene: 8. The germline CDR1 and CDR2 sequences are MNHNY and SVGAGI (reference sequence). The CDR3 has 15 residues.